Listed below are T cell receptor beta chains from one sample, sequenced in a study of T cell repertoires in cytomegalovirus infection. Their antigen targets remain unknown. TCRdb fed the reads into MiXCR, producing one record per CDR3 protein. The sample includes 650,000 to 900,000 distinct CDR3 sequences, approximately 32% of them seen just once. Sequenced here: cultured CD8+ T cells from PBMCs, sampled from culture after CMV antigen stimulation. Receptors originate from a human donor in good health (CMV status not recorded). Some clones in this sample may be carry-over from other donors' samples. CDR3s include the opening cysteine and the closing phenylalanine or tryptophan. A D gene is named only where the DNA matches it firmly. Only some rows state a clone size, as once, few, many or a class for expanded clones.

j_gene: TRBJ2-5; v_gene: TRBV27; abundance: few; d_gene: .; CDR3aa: CASSYLGGQETQYF; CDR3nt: TGTGCCAGCAGTTATCTGGGCGGCCAAGAGACCCAGTACTTC
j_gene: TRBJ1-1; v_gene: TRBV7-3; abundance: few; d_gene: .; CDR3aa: CASSPGVGAFF; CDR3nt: TGTGCCAGCAGCCCGGGAGTCGGAGCTTTCTTT
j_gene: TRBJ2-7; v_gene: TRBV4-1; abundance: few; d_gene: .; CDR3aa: CASSQTEGGTYEQYF; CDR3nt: TGCGCCAGCAGCCAGACCGAGGGGGGCACCTACGAGCAGTACTTC
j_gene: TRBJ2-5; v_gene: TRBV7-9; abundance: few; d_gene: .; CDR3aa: CASSLQGGGGRETQYF; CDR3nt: TGTGCCAGCAGCCTCCAAGGAGGAGGGGGCCGGGAGACCCAGTACTTC
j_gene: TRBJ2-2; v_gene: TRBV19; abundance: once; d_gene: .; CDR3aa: CASTSYTGLVPGELFF; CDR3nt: TGTGCCAGTACCTCCTACACAGGTCTAGTTCCCGGGGAGCTGTTTTTT
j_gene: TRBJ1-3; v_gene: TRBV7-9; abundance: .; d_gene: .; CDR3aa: CASSLARTETGNTIYF; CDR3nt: TGTGCCAGCAGCTTAGCCCGGACGGAAACCGGAAACACCATATATTTT
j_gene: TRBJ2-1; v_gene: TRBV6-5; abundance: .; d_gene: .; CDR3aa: CASSYQGTHNEQFF; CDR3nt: TGTGCCAGCAGTTATCAGGGCACCCACAATGAGCAGTTCTTC
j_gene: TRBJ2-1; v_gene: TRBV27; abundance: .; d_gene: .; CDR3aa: CASSFDHQSYNEQFF; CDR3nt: TGTGCCAGCAGTTTCGATCACCAGTCCTACAATGAGCAGTTCTTC
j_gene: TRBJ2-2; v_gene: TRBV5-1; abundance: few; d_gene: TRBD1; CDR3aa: CASRLTGATGELFF; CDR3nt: TGCGCCAGCAGACTTACAGGGGCCACCGGGGAGCTGTTTTTT
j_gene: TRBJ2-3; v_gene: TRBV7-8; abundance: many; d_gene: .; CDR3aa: CASSFSRRTTLDTQYF; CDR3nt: TGTGCCAGCAGCTTTTCTCGGCGGACGACATTAGATACGCAGTATTTT
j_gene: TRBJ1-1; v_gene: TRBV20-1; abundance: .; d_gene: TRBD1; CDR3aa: CSALRTGYWAFF; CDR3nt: TGCAGTGCCCTCCGGACAGGGTACTGGGCTTTCTTT